This T cell receptor beta chain derives from a study of T cell changes during pregnancy in multiple sclerosis. Sequenced by immunoSEQ multiplex PCR; TCRdb stores in-frame clones only, minus some. The table includes roughly 40,000 clones, 84% detected once. This CDR3 is 12 amino acids long. V was trimmed by 1 base and J by 4 bases, leaving 4 bases between them. Germline CDR1 MDHEN, CDR2 SYDVKM. The sample consisted of CD4+ T cells from peripheral blood mononuclear cells, taken before pregnancy. The receptor comes from a female donor with multiple sclerosis, enrolled in a pregnancy study. The chain recombines TRBV28 with TRBJ1-2, with unresolved D. This CDR3 reads CASSLSTYGYTF. CDR3 DNA sequence: TGTGCCAGCAGTTTATCTACCTATGGCTACACCTTC.